These 12 T cell receptor beta chains originate from one sample sequenced in a study of blood T cell repertoires in COVID-19 (dated by TCRdb to about 2020). The method behind the library was the immunoSEQ multiplex PCR assay. TCRdb stores this immuneACCESS table with in-frame sequences only. Part of the clones is absent; in the studies checked, under half of the shortfall reflects unresolved V genes, and no reason is known for the rest. This sample gives approximately 190,000 clones in total; 84% of them show up just once. The ten largest account for around 20% of the sample. The sequencing sample was made of peripheral blood. The receptors were sampled from a human donor in a cohort sampled during active COVID-19.

This clone was seen more than once but under ten times. The rearrangement links TRBV11-2 to TRBJ1-5, with no clear D. The germline V and J ends were trimmed by 5 bases and 1 base, with 18 bases remaining between them. The CDR3 length is 17 residues. CDR1 is SGHAT, CDR2 FQNNGV, per germline. The CDR3 spells CASSPSRGSRSNQPQHF. The CDR3 DNA reads TGTGCCAGCAGCCCTAGCCGGGGTTCGCGGAGCAATCAGCCCCAGCATTTT.

This rearrangement joins TRBV10-3 to TRBJ1-3; TRBD1 agrees at 10 bases. The V gene's germline CDR1 is ENHRY and CDR2 SYGVKD. The CDR3 is made up of 16 amino acids. V shed 5 bases, J shed 7 bases, and the junction held 11 bases outside the gene matches. The DNA for the CDR3 is TGTGCCATCAGTTCCTCTAGGGGACAGGGGTCGAACACCATATATTTT. Encoded protein: CAISSSRGQGSNTIYF.

The chain employs TRBV19 and TRBJ2-2, with TRBD2 identical over 12 bases. The V and J ends lost 7 bases and 7 bases, in that order; junction bases with no gene match: 10. The germline V gene has CDR1 LNHDA and CDR2 SQIVND (reference sequence). The CDR3 length is 16 residues. This CDR3 reads CASKPSGRAVDGELFF. CDR3 bases: TGTGCCAGTAAGCCTAGCGGGAGGGCCGTTGACGGGGAGCTGTTTTTT.

V is TRBV27 and J is TRBJ1-2; D possibly corresponds to TRBD1 (5 bases). The CDR3 extends over 14 amino acids. V shed 3 bases and J shed 7 bases, with 15 bases lying between them. Germline V gives CDR1 MNHEY, CDR2 SMNVEV (reference sequence). CDR3 loop: CASSFAGKGRGYTF. CDR3 in DNA: TGTGCCAGCAGTTTTGCAGGGAAGGGCCGTGGCTACACCTTC.

The genes are TRBV2 and TRBJ1-4; no firm D call. CDR3 length equals 14 residues. CDR1 and CDR2 from the germline V gene are SNHLY and FYNNEI. V lost 5 bases and J lost 6, with 13 bases in between. CDR3 residues: CASSIRRGDEKLFF. The CDR3 DNA follows: TGTGCCAGCAGTATCCGGCGGGGAGATGAAAAACTGTTTTTT.

The chain joins TRBV20-1 to TRBJ2-3; D is possibly TRBD2 (7 bases). The V end lost 3 bases, the J end lost 3 bases, and 13 bases lay between the germline ends. In germline, CDR1 is DFQATT, CDR2 SNEGSKA (reference sequence). This CDR3 is built from 14 residues. CDR3 protein: CSASRGAGTDTQYF. In DNA form, the CDR3 reads TGCAGTGCTAGTCGGGGGGCAGGGACAGATACGCAGTATTTT.

This chain connects TRBV19 to TRBJ2-7, with TRBD1 as a possible D gene (5 bases). Germline lookup yields CDR1 LNHDA and CDR2 SQIVND (reference sequence). Trimming stripped 5 bases from V and 0 bases from J, with 11 bases between. The CDR3 extends over 14 amino acids. The CDR3 nucleotides read TGTGCCAGTAGTGAACAGGCTAGCTCCTACGAGCAGTACTTC. It codes for CASSEQASSYEQYF.

This clone was seen only once. This chain uses TRBV7-2 with TRBJ2-1; possibly TRBD1 for D (5 bases). The germline V gene encodes CDR1 SGHTA and CDR2 FQGNSA. Trimming stripped 5 bases from V and 11 bases from J, with 16 bases between. This CDR3 is built from 13 residues. The CDR3 coding sequence is TGTGCCAGCAGCCGCGACAGACAAGTCAAGCAGTTCTTC. It translates to CASSRDRQVKQFF.

This chain links TRBV10-2 with TRBJ1-4, with a weak D call TRBD1 (6 bases). The germline gives CDR1 WSHSY, CDR2 SAAADI. CDR3 length: 14 residues. Trimming took off 2 bases at V and 4 bases at J, with 8 bases between the two ends. The CDR3 DNA is TGCGCCAGCAGTGAGGTCAGGGGTAATGAAAAACTGTTTTTT. Its protein is CASSEVRGNEKLFF.

The J gene is TRBJ1-5, the V gene TRBV2; tentatively, D is TRBD1 (5 bases). The CDR3 loop spans 16 amino acids. The V end was cut by 3 bases, the J end by 5 bases, with 17 bases between. CDR1 is SNHLY and CDR2 is FYNNEI in the germline V gene. The CDR3 sequence is CASSDVVGHTHQPQHF. As DNA, the CDR3 is TGTGCCAGCAGTGATGTCGTAGGACATACCCATCAGCCCCAGCATTTT.

The chain recombines TRBV29-1 with TRBJ1-3; D gene unclear. The CDR3 is 13 residues long. With 3 bases removed from V and 8 bases from J, the gap between germline ends came to 14 bases. Germline-derived CDR1 and CDR2 are SQVTM and ANQGSEA. The CDR3 DNA reads TGCAGCGTTGAGAGAGGGATCGGAGACACCATATATTTT. Translated, it gives CSVERGIGDTIYF. Combining the CDR3 with reference TRBV29-1 and TRBJ1-3 gives the whole variable domain SAVISQKPSRDICQRGTSLTIQCQVDSQVTMMFWYRQQPGQSLTLIATANQGSEATYESGFVIDKFPISRPNLTFSTLTVSNMSPEDSSIYLCSVERGIGDTIYFGEGSWLTVV.

CDR3 sequence reads: CASSVLAAYNEQFF. CDR3 DNA: TGTGCCAGCAGCGTCCTAGCAGCCTACAATGAGCAGTTCTTC. The chain recombines TRBV9 with TRBJ2-1, with D possibly TRBD2 on 5 matching bases. This CDR3 has 14 amino acids. Germline V lookup: CDR1 SGDLS, CDR2 YYNGEE. V lost 2 bases, J lost 2 bases, and 8 bases lay in between.